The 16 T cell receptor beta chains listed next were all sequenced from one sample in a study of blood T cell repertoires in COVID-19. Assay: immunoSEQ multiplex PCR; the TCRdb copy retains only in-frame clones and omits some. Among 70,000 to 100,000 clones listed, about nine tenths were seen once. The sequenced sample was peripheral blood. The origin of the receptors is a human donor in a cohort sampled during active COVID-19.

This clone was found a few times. The CDR3 nucleotides are TGCGCCAGCAGCTTGGGGATGGGGGCGAGCACAGATACGCAGTATTTT. Translation gives CASSLGMGASTDTQYF. The chain is built from TRBV5-1 and TRBJ2-3; a possible D gene is TRBD1 (6 bases). Germline V gives CDR1 SGHRS, CDR2 YFSETQ. Trimming left V 0 bases short and J 0 bases short, with 11 bases between. The CDR3 sequence is 16 residues long.

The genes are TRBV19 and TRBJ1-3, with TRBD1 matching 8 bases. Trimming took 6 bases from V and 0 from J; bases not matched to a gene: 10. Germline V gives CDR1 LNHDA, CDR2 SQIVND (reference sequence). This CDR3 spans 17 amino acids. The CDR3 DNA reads TGTGCCAGTAGCGATTTAAGGACAGGGCTCTCTGGAAACACCATATATTTT. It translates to CASSDLRTGLSGNTIYF.

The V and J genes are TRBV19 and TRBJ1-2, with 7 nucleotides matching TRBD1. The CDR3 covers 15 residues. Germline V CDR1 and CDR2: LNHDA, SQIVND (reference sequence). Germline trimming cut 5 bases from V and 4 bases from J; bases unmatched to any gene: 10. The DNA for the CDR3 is TGTGCCAGTAGTGACCAGACAGGGAATTTCTATGGCTACACCTTC. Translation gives CASSDQTGNFYGYTF.

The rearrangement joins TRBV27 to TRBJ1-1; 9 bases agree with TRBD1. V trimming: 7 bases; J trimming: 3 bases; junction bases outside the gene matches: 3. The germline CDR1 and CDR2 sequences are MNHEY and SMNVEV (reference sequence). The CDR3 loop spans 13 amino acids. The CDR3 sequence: CASTRTGDTEAFF. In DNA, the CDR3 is TGTGCCAGCACAAGGACAGGGGACACTGAAGCTTTCTTT.

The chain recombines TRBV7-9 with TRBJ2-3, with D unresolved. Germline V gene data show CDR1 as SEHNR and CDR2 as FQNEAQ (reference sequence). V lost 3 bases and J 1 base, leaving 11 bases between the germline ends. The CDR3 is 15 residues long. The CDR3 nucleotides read TGTGCCAGCAGCTTTGCAGGCATTCGCACAGATACGCAGTATTTT. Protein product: CASSFAGIRTDTQYF.

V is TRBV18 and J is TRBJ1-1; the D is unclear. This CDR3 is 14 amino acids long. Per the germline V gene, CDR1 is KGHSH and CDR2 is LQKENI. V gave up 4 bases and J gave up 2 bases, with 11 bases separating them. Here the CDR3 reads CASSQNGENTEAFF. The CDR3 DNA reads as TGTGCCAGCTCACAGAACGGGGAAAACACTGAAGCTTTCTTT.

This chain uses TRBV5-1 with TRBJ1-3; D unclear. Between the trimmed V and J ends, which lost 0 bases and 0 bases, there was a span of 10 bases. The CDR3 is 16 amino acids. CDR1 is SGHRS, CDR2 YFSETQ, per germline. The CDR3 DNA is TGCGCCAGCAGCTTGGCTCCCGGGATCTCTGGAAACACCATATATTTT. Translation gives CASSLAPGISGNTIYF.

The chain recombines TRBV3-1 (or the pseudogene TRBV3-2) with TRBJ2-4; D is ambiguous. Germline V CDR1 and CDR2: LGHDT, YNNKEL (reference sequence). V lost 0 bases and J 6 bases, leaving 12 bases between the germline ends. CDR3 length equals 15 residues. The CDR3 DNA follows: TGTGCCAGCAGCCAAGATCGCACAGCCCCAAACATTCAGTACTTC. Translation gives CASSQDRTAPNIQYF.

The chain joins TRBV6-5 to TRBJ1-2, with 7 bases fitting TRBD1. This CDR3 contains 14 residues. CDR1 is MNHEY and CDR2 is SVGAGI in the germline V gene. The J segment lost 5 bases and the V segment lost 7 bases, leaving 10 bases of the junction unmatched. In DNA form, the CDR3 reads TGTGCCAGCATCCAAGGCACAGGGGCATATGGCTACACCTTC. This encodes CASIQGTGAYGYTF.

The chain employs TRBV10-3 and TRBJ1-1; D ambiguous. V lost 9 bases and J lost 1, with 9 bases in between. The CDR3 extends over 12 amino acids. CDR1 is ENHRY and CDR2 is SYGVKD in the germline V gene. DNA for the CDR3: TGTGCCATACGGGGAACGAACACTGAAGCTTTCTTT. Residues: CAIRGTNTEAFF.

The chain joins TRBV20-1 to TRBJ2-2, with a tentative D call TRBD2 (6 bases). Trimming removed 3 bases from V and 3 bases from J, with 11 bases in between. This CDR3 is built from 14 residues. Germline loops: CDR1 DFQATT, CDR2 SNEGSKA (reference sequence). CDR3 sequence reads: CSASRDSYTGELFF. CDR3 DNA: TGCAGTGCTAGTCGGGACTCTTACACCGGGGAGCTGTTTTTT.

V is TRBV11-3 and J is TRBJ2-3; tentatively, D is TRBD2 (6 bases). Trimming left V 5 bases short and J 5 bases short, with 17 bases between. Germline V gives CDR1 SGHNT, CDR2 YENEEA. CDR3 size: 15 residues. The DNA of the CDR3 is TGTGCCAGCAGCCCCGGCAGGGTGGAGGGAGATACGCAGTATTTT. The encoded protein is CASSPGRVEGDTQYF.

The CDR3 DNA reads TGTGCCAGCAGTCGCAGCGGAGGAAGCTACAATGAGCAGTTCTTC. Its translation is CASSRSGGSYNEQFF. The J gene is TRBJ2-1, the V gene TRBV11-3; perhaps TRBD2 as D (5 bases). The CDR3 contains 15 residues. CDR1 SGHNT and CDR2 YENEEA come from the germline V gene. V gave up 6 bases and J gave up 3 bases, with 15 bases separating them.

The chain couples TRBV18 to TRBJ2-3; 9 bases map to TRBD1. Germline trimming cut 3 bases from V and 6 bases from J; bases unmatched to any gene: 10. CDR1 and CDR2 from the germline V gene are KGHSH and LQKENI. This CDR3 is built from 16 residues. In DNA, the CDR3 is TGTGCCAGCTCACCTCCATTGGACAGGGGAATTGATACGCAGTATTTT. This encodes CASSPPLDRGIDTQYF.

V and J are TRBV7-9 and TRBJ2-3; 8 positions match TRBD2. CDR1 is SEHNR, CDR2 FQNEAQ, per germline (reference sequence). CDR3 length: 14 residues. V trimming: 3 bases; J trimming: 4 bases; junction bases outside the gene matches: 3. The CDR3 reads CASSLSGGPDTQYF. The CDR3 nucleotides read TGTGCCAGCAGCTTGTCGGGGGGGCCAGATACGCAGTATTTT. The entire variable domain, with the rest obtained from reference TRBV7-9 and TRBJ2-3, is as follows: DTGVSQNPRHKITKRGQNVTFRCDPISEHNRLYWYRQTLGQGPEFLTYFQNEAQLEKSRLLSDRFSAERPKGSFSTLEIQRTEQGDSAMYLCASSLSGGPDTQYFGPGTRLTVL.

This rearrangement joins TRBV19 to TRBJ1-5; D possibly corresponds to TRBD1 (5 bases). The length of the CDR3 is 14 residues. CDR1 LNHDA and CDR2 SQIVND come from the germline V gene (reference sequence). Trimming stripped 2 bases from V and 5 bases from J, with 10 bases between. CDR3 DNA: TGTGCCAGTAGTATAATGGCCAGGGATCAGCCCCAGCATTTT. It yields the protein CASSIMARDQPQHF. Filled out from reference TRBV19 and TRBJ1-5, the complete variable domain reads DGGITQSPKYLFRKEGQNVTLSCEQNLNHDAMYWYRQDPGQGLRLIYYSQIVNDFQKGDIAEGYSVSREKKESFPLTVTSAQKNPTAFYLCASSIMARDQPQHFGDGTRLSIL.